This TCR beta chain is from a study of post-analysis software for immune sequencing data. Carried by the TCR beta cDNA libraries were unique molecular identifiers. cDNA molecules numbering some 500,000 came from approximately 1 to 10 million T cells. TCRdb reanalysed the PCR reads using MiXCR and keeps one entry per CDR3 protein. This table holds fewer than 850,000 distinct CDR3 sequences, just over 45% found once. The ends lost 3 bases at V and 4 bases at J; junction bases unmatched: 15. Germline V gene data show CDR1 as MGHRA and CDR2 as YSYEKL. The CDR3 is 18 residues long. As for this clonotype: Its antigen is unidentified.

General study findings and limits: People with multiple sclerosis had a significantly lower normalized Chao1 diversity than controls did. TRBV5-6, TRBV5-1 and TRBV20-1 belonged to a set of roughly 5 TRBV segments that were more frequent in patients than controls. Those samples that were prepared in the same batch co-clustered strongly by F measure.

This chain connects TRBV4-1 to TRBJ1-1, with 9 bases aligning to TRBD1. The source of this sequence is a girl between 5 and 17 years old with multiple sclerosis. Sequenced: blood. The DNA of the CDR3 is TGCGCCAGCAGCCATGTTTCGACAGGGGGAAGATGGGGCACTGAAGCTTTCTTT. This sequence encodes CASSHVSTGGRWGTEAFF.